Presented here are 11 T cell receptor beta chains from one specimen sequenced in a study of shared clonotypes between healthy human individuals. Some clones are missing from TCRdb's copy, which holds only in-frame ones; the method was immunoSEQ multiplex PCR. The sample yields roughly 2.5 million clones, around 90% seen once. Sample: naive CD4+ T cells sorted from blood. Subset defined: CD45RA+ positively selected. These receptors all come from a man younger than 30 in good health.

The rearrangement uses TRBV5-6 and TRBJ1-2; D remains ambiguous. Germline CDR1 is SGHDT and CDR2 is YYEEEE. The V end lost 3 bases, the J end lost 1 base, and 13 bases lay between the germline ends. The CDR3 has 15 residues. CDR3 amino acids: CASSSGLRDNYGYTF. CDR3 DNA: TGTGCCAGCAGCTCGGGTCTGAGGGATAACTATGGCTACACCTTC.

This clone showed up just once. This chain links TRBV18 with TRBJ2-5, with D unresolved. This CDR3 has 13 amino acids. Germline V gives CDR1 KGHSH, CDR2 LQKENI. V was clipped by 1 base and J by 2 bases, with 5 bases between them. In DNA, the CDR3 is TGTGCCAGCTCACCACAGAAACAAGAGACCCAGTACTTC. This sequence encodes CASSPQKQETQYF.

This chain links TRBV5-1 with TRBJ1-5; 7 bases line up with TRBD1. Germline-derived CDR1 and CDR2 are SGHRS and YFSETQ. The CDR3 length is 13 residues. V lost 4 bases and J lost 7; bases outside the gene matches: 5. The CDR3 loop is CASSDRVGQPQHF. The CDR3 DNA follows: TGCGCCAGCAGCGACAGGGTAGGCCAGCCCCAGCATTTT.

The genes are TRBV5-4 and TRBJ1-2; 8 positions agree with TRBD1. The V gene end was trimmed by 4 bases and the J gene end by 3 bases; junction bases not matched to a gene: 2. The CDR3 totals 13 residues. The germline V gene has CDR1 SGHNT and CDR2 YYREEE (reference sequence). The CDR3 DNA reads as TGTGCCAGCAGCATGGGACAGGACTATGGCTACACCTTC. Protein: CASSMGQDYGYTF.

This clone was found once. V gene TRBV6-6 combines with J gene TRBJ2-7, with 13 bases fitting TRBD2. CDR1 is MNHNY and CDR2 is SVGAGI in the germline V gene (reference sequence). Unmatched junction bases numbered 3, after V lost 7 bases and J lost 3 bases. The CDR3 runs to 14 residues. CDR3 region: CASMGLAGFYEQYF. CDR3 DNA: TGTGCCAGCATGGGACTAGCGGGATTCTACGAGCAGTACTTC.

The chain links TRBV14 to TRBJ2-2; D ambiguous. The CDR3 has 17 amino acids. Trimming pared 0 bases from V and 2 bases from J, leaving 13 bases between. Germline-derived CDR1 and CDR2 are SGHDN and FVKESK. Here the CDR3 reads CASSQDRVLRNTGELFF. Here the CDR3 DNA reads TGTGCCAGCAGCCAAGATAGGGTGTTAAGAAACACCGGGGAGCTGTTTTTT.

The chain combines TRBV10-3 with TRBJ2-1; TRBD1 matches at 10 bases. V lost 0 bases to trimming and J lost 9 bases; unmatched junction nucleotides: 5. The germline V gene encodes CDR1 ENHRY and CDR2 SYGVKD. The CDR3 is 15 residues long. The DNA of the CDR3 is TGTGCCATCAGTGAGTCGGGACAGGGGAGGGGTGAGCAGTTCTTC. As protein: CAISESGQGRGEQFF.

The chain uses TRBV11-2 and TRBJ2-5, with D perhaps TRBD1 or TRBD2 (5 bases each). The CDR3 loop spans 13 amino acids. With 6 bases removed from V and 13 bases from J, the gap between germline ends came to 21 bases. The germline V gene encodes CDR1 SGHAT and CDR2 FQNNGV. The chain's CDR3 is CASSMGDRLSRYF. Written as DNA, the CDR3 is TGTGCCAGCAGTATGGGGGACCGGCTTTCAAGGTACTTC.

J is TRBJ2-7 and V is TRBV19; TRBD2 agrees at 7 bases. Trimming cost V 0 bases and J 0 bases; bases outside gene matches: 5. Germline lookup yields CDR1 LNHDA and CDR2 SQIVND (reference sequence). The CDR3 covers 16 residues. DNA of the CDR3: TGTGCCAGTAGTATAGAGGGCGGGAGCGGCTCCTACGAGCAGTACTTC. Translating gives CASSIEGGSGSYEQYF.

In this sample, this clone turned up once. The CDR3 protein is CASSPDISNQPQHF. The CDR3 region has the DNA TGTGCCAGCTCACCGGACATTAGCAATCAGCCCCAGCATTTT. The chain uses TRBV18 and TRBJ1-5; TRBD1 is a possible D gene (5 bases). This CDR3 is built from 14 residues. Germline CDR1 reads KGHSH; CDR2 reads LQKENI. V lost 3 bases and J 0 bases, leaving 6 bases between the germline ends.

The CDR3 loop is CASSPPVGGSTDTQYF. CDR3 DNA sequence: TGTGCCAGCTCACCACCCGTGGGGGGAAGCACAGATACGCAGTATTTT. The chain couples TRBV18 to TRBJ2-3; tentatively, D is TRBD2 (6 bases). The CDR3 contains 16 residues. The V end was cut by 0 bases, the J end by 0 bases, with 10 bases between. Germline V CDR1 and CDR2: KGHSH, LQKENI.